The rows below give T cell receptor beta chains drawn from one sample of a study of blood T cell repertoires in COVID-19. This table comes from immunoSEQ multiplex PCR, and its TCRdb copy is limited to in-frame clones, with some not included. The sample includes roughly 80,000 clones, around 89% of them seen just once. Sequenced input: peripheral blood. These receptors came from a human donor in a cohort sampled during active COVID-19. CDR3s include the opening cysteine and the closing phenylalanine or tryptophan. The D gene is left open where the match is weak. Expanded clones are given a class, and other clones once, few, many or no size at all.

V gene	clone size	J gene	D gene	CDR3 protein	CDR3 DNA
TRBV28	NA	TRBJ2-7	TRBD1	CASSPVGTGRYEQYF	TGTGCCAGCAGTCCGGTCGGGACAGGGCGCTACGAGCAGTACTTC
TRBV10-3	NA	TRBJ1-1	TRBD1	CAAVPGQVMNTEAFF	TGTGCCGCCGTCCCGGGACAGGTCATGAACACTGAAGCTTTCTTT
TRBV7-9	NA	TRBJ2-1	TRBD1	CASSRSTGYNEQFF	TGTGCCAGCAGCCGCTCGACAGGGTACAATGAGCAGTTCTTC
TRBV7-7	NA	TRBJ2-5	TRBD1	CASSFRDRGYAETQYF	TGTGCCAGCAGCTTTAGGGACAGGGGATACGCAGAGACCCAGTACTTC
TRBV5-4	NA	TRBJ2-5	NA	CASSPGQNQETQYF	TGTGCCAGCAGCCCTGGACAGAACCAAGAGACCCAGTACTTC
TRBV10-1	NA	TRBJ2-2	NA	CASSVQEDTGELFF	TGCGCCAGCAGTGTTCAAGAGGACACCGGGGAGCTGTTTTTT
TRBV7-2	NA	TRBJ2-1	NA	CASSLVQNEQFF	TGTGCCAGCAGCTTAGTTCAGAATGAGCAGTTCTTC
TRBV29-1	NA	TRBJ1-1	NA	CSVPLLGARGSMNTEAFF	TGCAGCGTTCCTCTCCTTGGAGCGAGAGGTTCCATGAACACTGAAGCTTTCTTT
TRBV28	once	TRBJ2-2	NA	CASSLSRGNTGELFF	TGTGCCAGCAGTTTATCTCGGGGGAACACCGGGGAGCTGTTTTTT
TRBV5-4	NA	TRBJ2-5	NA	CASSLGTNQETQYF	TGTGCCAGCAGCTTGGGGACAAACCAAGAGACCCAGTACTTC
TRBV10-3	NA	TRBJ2-1	TRBD2	CATTGTSGSYNEQFF	TGTGCCACCACCGGGACTAGCGGCTCCTACAATGAGCAGTTCTTC
TRBV9	NA	TRBJ1-1	NA	CASSVLGGMNTEAFF	TGTGCCAGCAGCGTACTTGGGGGGATGAACACTGAAGCTTTCTTT
TRBV4-2	NA	TRBJ2-1	TRBD2	CASSRRLAGGLVNEQFF	TGTGCCAGCAGCCGCCGACTAGCGGGGGGGCTGGTAAATGAGCAGTTCTTC
TRBV21-1	NA	TRBJ2-1	NA	CASSKAVDSRNSYTSNEQFF	TGTGCCAGCAGCAAAGCGGTTGACAGTAGGAACTCGTACACGAGCAATGAGCAGTTCTTC
TRBV27	NA	TRBJ1-5	NA	CASSFRGRQPQHF	TGTGCCAGCAGTTTCAGGGGTCGTCAGCCCCAGCATTTT
TRBV5-1	NA	TRBJ1-2	NA	CASSLQAVPAREVGYGYTF	TGCGCCAGCAGCTTGCAAGCGGTCCCGGCACGGGAGGTGGGCTATGGCTACACCTTC
TRBV7-2	NA	TRBJ2-5	TRBD1	CASSPGQAEQETQYF	TGTGCCAGCAGTCCTGGACAGGCAGAACAAGAGACCCAGTACTTC
TRBV30	NA	TRBJ2-7	NA	CAWSPELAYEQYF	TGTGCCTGGAGCCCGGAGTTGGCGTACGAGCAGTACTTC
TRBV5-1	NA	TRBJ1-4	NA	CASSLEVGGTNEKLFF	TGCGCCAGCAGCTTGGAGGTCGGGGGAACTAATGAAAAACTGTTTTTT
TRBV6-1	few	TRBJ1-5	NA	CASSARPGTSNQPQHF	TGTGCCAGCAGTGCACGGCCCGGGACAAGCAATCAGCCCCAGCATTTT
TRBV28	NA	TRBJ1-1	TRBD1	CASSIGSGQVMTEAFF	TGTGCCAGCAGTATAGGCTCGGGACAGGTAATGACTGAAGCTTTCTTT
TRBV5-1	NA	TRBJ2-5	TRBD1	CASSPGFYTRGQETQYF	TGCGCCAGCAGCCCCGGTTTCTATACCAGGGGGCAAGAGACCCAGTACTTC
TRBV12-3/TRBV12-4	NA	TRBJ2-7	TRBD2	CASSRGTSVEQYF	TGTGCCAGCAGCCGCGGGACTAGCGTGGAGCAGTACTTC
TRBV29-1	NA	TRBJ1-4	NA	CSVDGGGSNEKLFF	TGCAGCGTTGATGGGGGGGGTAGTAATGAAAAACTGTTTTTT
TRBV5-1	NA	TRBJ2-3	NA	CASSLEGGGVDTQYF	TGCGCCAGCAGCTTAGAGGGCGGGGGCGTAGATACGCAGTATTTT
TRBV5-4	few	TRBJ1-2	NA	CASSLDRVGGYTF	TGTGCCAGCAGCTTGGACAGGGTGGGTGGCTACACCTTC
TRBV4-2	NA	TRBJ2-7	NA	CASSQGGTDEQYF	TGTGCCAGCAGCCAGGGGGGTACGGACGAGCAGTACTTC
TRBV9	NA	TRBJ2-7	TRBD1	CASSVTGGLGEQYF	TGTGCCAGCAGCGTAACAGGGGGCTTGGGCGAGCAGTACTTC
TRBV9	NA	TRBJ1-2	TRBD1	CASSATGAPNYGYTF	TGTGCCAGCAGCGCCACAGGGGCCCCAAACTATGGCTACACCTTC
TRBV15	NA	TRBJ2-5	NA	CATSRGSGYQETQYF	TGTGCCACCAGCAGAGGGTCAGGGTACCAAGAGACCCAGTACTTC
TRBV18	NA	TRBJ1-3	TRBD1	CASSIGQGDGNTIYF	TGTGCCAGCTCCATCGGACAGGGAGATGGAAACACCATATATTTT
TRBV5-1	NA	TRBJ1-1	TRBD1	CASMDRANTEAFF	TGCGCCAGCATGGACAGGGCGAACACTGAAGCTTTCTTT
TRBV3-1/TRBV3-2	NA	TRBJ2-7	TRBD2	CASSRSGATYEQYF	TGTGCCAGCAGCCGTAGCGGGGCTACCTACGAGCAGTACTTC
TRBV7-2	NA	TRBJ2-7	TRBD2	CASSLTSGSNEQYF	TGTGCCAGCAGCTTAACTAGCGGGAGTAACGAGCAGTACTTC
TRBV29-1	NA	TRBJ1-1	NA	CSVEEVENTEAFF	TGCAGCGTTGAAGAAGTAGAGAACACTGAAGCTTTCTTT
TRBV7-3	NA	TRBJ2-1	TRBD1	CASSRGQNYNEQFF	TGTGCCAGCAGCCGGGGACAGAACTACAATGAGCAGTTCTTC
TRBV5-4	NA	TRBJ1-6	TRBD1	CASSFTGGLNSPLHF	TGTGCCAGCAGCTTTACAGGGGGCTTGAATTCACCCCTCCACTTT
TRBV9	NA	TRBJ2-1	NA	CASSGSFLRDNEQFF	TGTGCCAGCAGCGGTAGCTTTTTAAGAGACAATGAGCAGTTCTTC